The clone carrying this T cell receptor beta chain was seen repeatedly, ten times or more. The sample belongs to a study of T-cell reconstitution after alpha-beta-depleted transplantation in children. Germline lookup yields CDR1 DFQATT and CDR2 SNEGSKA (reference sequence). Trimming left V 2 bases short and J 0 bases short, with 8 bases between. The CDR3 contains 13 residues. Preparing the TCRbeta library involved the use of unique molecular identifiers. MiXCR, applied by TCRdb to the PCR reads, yields one record per CDR3 protein. Here the sample spans some 500,000 distinct CDR3 sequences, roughly 18% being singletons.

Material: PBMCs from the stem cell graft donor, obtained from the stem cell graft. This rearrangement joins TRBV20-1 to TRBJ2-7, with D tentatively TRBD2 (5 bases). The receptor's source is a human donor who donated a stem cell graft to a child with acute lymphoblastic leukemia. CDR3 sequence (DNA): TGCAGTGCTAGACTAGCCAGCTCCTACGAGCAGTACTTC. It codes for CSARLASSYEQYF.